This T cell receptor beta chain stems from a study of blood T cell repertoires in COVID-19. Clones were read by immunoSEQ multiplex PCR, and TCRdb kept only the in-frame ones, dropping some. The sample lists some 200,000 clones; roughly 80% were seen once. The germline gives CDR1 SQVTM, CDR2 ANQGSEA. V was shortened by 0 bases and J by 4 bases, with 12 bases between the two germline ends. The CDR3 has 14 residues. V and J are TRBV29-1 and TRBJ1-1; TRBD1 might be the D (6 bases). The sequencing sample was made of peripheral blood. This receptor was identified in a woman aged 70-85 years with COVID-19, enrolled during active disease. The CDR3 is CSVEDWVRGTEAFF. For the CDR3, the DNA is TGCAGCGTTGAAGATTGGGTCAGGGGCACTGAAGCTTTCTTT.